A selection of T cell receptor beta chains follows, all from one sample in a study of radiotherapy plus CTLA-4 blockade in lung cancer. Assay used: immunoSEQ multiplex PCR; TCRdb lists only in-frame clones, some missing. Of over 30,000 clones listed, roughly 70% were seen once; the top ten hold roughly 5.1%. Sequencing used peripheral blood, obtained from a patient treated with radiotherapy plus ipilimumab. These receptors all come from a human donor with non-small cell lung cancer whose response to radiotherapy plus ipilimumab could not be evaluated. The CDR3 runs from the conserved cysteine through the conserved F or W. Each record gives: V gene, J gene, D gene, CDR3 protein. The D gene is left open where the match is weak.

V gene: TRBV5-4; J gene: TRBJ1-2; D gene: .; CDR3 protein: CASTREVANYGYTF
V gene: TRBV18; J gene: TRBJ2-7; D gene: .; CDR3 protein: CASSFKSDGTNEQYF
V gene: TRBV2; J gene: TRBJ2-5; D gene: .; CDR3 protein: CASTRTLGGGETQYF
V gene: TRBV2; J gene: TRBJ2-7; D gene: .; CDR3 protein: CASTPAPGQSSEQYF
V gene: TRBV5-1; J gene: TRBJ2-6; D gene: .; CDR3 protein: CASSLGGPGANVLTF
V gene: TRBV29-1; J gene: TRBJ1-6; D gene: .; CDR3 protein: CSVRVGGVDSPLHF
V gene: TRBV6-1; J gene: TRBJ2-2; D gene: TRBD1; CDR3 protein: CASSEDRETGELFF
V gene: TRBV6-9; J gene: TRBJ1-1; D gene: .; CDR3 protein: CASSYQSIMNTEAFF
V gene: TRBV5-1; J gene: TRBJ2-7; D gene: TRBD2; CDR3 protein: CASSGLAGDSYEQYF
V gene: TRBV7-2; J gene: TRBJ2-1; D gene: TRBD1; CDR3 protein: CASSLGTGGNNEQFF
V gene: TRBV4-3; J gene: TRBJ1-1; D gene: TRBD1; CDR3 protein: CASSLLGTGNSEAFF
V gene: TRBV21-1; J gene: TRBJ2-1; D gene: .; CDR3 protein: CASSAVVATPSDNEQFF
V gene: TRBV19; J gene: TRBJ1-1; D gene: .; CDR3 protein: CASSIGAREAFF
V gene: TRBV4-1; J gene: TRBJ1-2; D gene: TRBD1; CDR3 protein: CASSHRHPGQGTSNYGYTF
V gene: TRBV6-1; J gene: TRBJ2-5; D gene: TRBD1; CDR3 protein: CASSRGQQETQYF
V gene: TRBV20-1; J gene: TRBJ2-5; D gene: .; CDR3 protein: CSARDLATQYF
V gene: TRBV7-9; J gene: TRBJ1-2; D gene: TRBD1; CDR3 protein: CASSVDRGGFYGYTF
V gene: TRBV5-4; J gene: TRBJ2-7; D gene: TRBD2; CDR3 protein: CASSQLGTSSYEQYF
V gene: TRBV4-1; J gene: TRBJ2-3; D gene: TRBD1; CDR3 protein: CASSQRWGQGALDTQYF
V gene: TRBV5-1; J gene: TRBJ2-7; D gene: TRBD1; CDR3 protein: CASSEQPGQGRHEQYF
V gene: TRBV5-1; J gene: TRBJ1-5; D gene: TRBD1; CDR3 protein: CANHYRDRGNQPQHF
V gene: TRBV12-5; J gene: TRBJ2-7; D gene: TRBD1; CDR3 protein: CASGLVGTGQYEQYF
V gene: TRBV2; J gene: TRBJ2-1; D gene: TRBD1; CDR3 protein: CASSGQGPGQFF
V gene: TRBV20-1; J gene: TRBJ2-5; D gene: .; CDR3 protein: CSASGQETQYF
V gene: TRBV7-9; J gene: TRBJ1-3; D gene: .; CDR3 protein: CASSTGISGNTIYF
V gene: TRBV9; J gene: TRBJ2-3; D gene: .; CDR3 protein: CASSVVRGGLTDTQYF
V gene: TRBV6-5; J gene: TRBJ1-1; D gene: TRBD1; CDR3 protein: CASSTGTENTEAFF
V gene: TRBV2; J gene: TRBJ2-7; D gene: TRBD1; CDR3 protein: CASKGTVSYEQYF
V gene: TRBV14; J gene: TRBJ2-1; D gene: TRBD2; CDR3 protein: CASSQEGRGSYNEQFF
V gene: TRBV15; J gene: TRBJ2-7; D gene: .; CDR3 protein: CATSRDLGGREQYF
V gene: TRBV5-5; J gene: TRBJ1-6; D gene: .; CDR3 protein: CASSRGQFPNSPLHF
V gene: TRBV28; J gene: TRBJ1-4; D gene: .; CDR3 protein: CASSLSAGFWEKLFF
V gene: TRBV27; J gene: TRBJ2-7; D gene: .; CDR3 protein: CASSLGVGDSYEQYF
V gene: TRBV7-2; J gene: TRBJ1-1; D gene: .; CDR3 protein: CASSPRLIGNTEAFF
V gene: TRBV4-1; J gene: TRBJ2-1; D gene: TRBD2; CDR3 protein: CASSQPTSGSRNEQFF
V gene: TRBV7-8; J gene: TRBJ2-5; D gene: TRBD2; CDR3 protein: CASSPPLREGLQTQYF
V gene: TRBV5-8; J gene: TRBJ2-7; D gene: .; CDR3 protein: CASSLVRGLEYF
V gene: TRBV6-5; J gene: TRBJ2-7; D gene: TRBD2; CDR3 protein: CASSPRRGSYEQYF
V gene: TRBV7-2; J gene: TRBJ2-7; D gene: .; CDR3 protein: CASSLGGSEYEQYF
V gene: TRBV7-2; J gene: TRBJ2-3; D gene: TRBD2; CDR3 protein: CASSARTSLGTQYF